Sequencing of this T cell receptor beta chain was carried out in a study of T cells after somatic rescue of genetic block. TCRdb's copy holds only in-frame clones and misses some; the assay was immunoSEQ multiplex PCR. The sample consists of 60,000 to 75,000 clones, about 92% of them appearing once. CDR1 is SEHNR and CDR2 is FQNEAQ in the germline V gene (reference sequence). The CDR3 extends over 15 amino acids. V lost 3 bases and J lost 0, with 11 bases in between. This clone occurred a few times. This sequence joins TRBV7-9 and TRBJ1-1; D is perhaps TRBD1 (5 bases). Sequencing was carried out using peripheral blood mononuclear cells (PBMCs). This receptor was taken from a man aged 35 to 55. The CDR3 nucleotides read TGTGCCAGCAGCTTGACAGAAAACTTGAACACTGAAGCTTTCTTT. Amino acid sequence: CASSLTENLNTEAFF.